This T cell receptor beta chain was found in a study of T cells in tumors after PD-1 blockade. Study-wide background: Either cemiplimab 350 mg every 2 weeks or pembrolizumab 200 mg every 3 weeks was given. Daily vismodegib 150 mg continued in a subset of anti-PD-1-treated patients.

Template: tumor biopsy or peripheral blood genomic DNA, roughly 600-6,004 ng per sample. Study results and caveats: Blood contained about 44% of the tumor's TCR clonotypes.

This clone was observed a handful of times. Its antigen is as yet unknown. Germline V gene data show CDR1 as MGHRA and CDR2 as YSYEKL. The CDR3 runs to 15 residues. The J segment lost 3 bases and the V segment lost 5 bases, leaving 6 bases of the junction unmatched. The method was immunoSEQ multiplex PCR; TCRdb's version includes in-frame clones alone and lacks a portion of them. The table has roughly 50,000 clones, approximately 81% seen once. This TCR came from a human donor with basal cell carcinoma. The material sequenced was PBMCs, taken before anti-PD-1 treatment. The chain is built from TRBV4-1 and TRBJ2-3, with TRBD1 identical over 9 bases. CDR3 nucleotides: TGCGCCAGCAGCATCGGGACAGGGAGAACAGATACGCAGTATTTT. It is translated as CASSIGTGRTDTQYF.